This entry lists 22 T cell receptor beta chains sequenced from one sample in a study of identifying expanded T cells in peripheral blood. Here immunoSEQ multiplex PCR was the method, and the copy in TCRdb shows in-frame clones only, minus some. This sample has some 80,000 clones, with 85% to 90% found just once. Sequencing used blood. Receptors were obtained from a person aged 18 to 69 in good health.

The chain joins TRBV5-1 to TRBJ2-2; no clear D. CDR1 is SGHRS and CDR2 is YFSETQ in the germline V gene. The length of the CDR3 is 14 residues. Trimming cost V 2 bases and J 0 bases, with 5 bases left between them. The CDR3 DNA is TGCGCCAGCAGCTTCGATACGAACACCGGGGAGCTGTTTTTT. This codes for CASSFDTNTGELFF.

The chain is built from TRBV7-2 and TRBJ1-4; possibly TRBD1 for D (6 bases). Germline CDR1 and CDR2: SGHTA and FQGNSA. The V gene lost 5 bases and the J gene lost 6 bases, with 13 bases spanning the gap. CDR3 length: 14 amino acids. The CDR3 DNA is TGTGCCAGCAGCCCGTCAAGGGGGGATGAAAAACTGTTTTTT. It codes for CASSPSRGDEKLFF.

There are a few counts of this clone. This chain connects TRBV7-8 to TRBJ1-5; 7 positions match TRBD1. The germline V gene has CDR1 SGHVS and CDR2 FQNEAQ. This CDR3 spans 14 amino acids. V lost 5 bases to trimming and J lost 5 bases; unmatched junction nucleotides: 6. The CDR3 spells CASSADRADQPQHF. The CDR3 bases are TGTGCCAGCAGCGCCGACAGGGCTGATCAGCCCCAGCATTTT.

The chain combines TRBV11-2 with TRBJ2-3; D is uncertain. This CDR3 is 14 amino acids long. Germline CDR1 and CDR2: SGHAT and FQNNGV. With 7 bases removed from V and 0 bases from J, the gap between germline ends came to 11 bases. CDR3 DNA sequence: TGTGCCAGCAAGGGTTCCCTCAGCACAGATACGCAGTATTTT. Protein product: CASKGSLSTDTQYF.

This chain links TRBV7-3 with TRBJ2-3; 13 nucleotides match TRBD2. The CDR3 sequence is 14 residues long. The V and J ends lost 9 bases and 4 bases, in that order; junction bases with no gene match: 4. In germline, CDR1 is SGHTA, CDR2 FQGTGA. The CDR3 region has the DNA TGTGCCAGTCGGACTAGCGGGGGTGCAGATACGCAGTATTTT. Residues: CASRTSGGADTQYF.

Only one count was recorded for this clone. The chain has TRBV27 and TRBJ1-2; 7 nucleotides align to TRBD1. The length of the CDR3 is 12 residues. Germline CDR1 and CDR2: MNHEY and SMNVEV (reference sequence). J lost 7 bases, V lost 6 bases, and 5 bases had no gene match. CDR3 nucleotide sequence: TGTGCCAGCAGGGAGGGGGCGCTTGGCTACACCTTC. Its protein is CASREGALGYTF.

The chain employs TRBV5-4 and TRBJ1-1; 7 nucleotides agree with TRBD1. The CDR3 is 14 residues long. Germline CDR1 and CDR2: SGHNT and YYREEE (reference sequence). V gave up 2 bases and J gave up 6 bases; unmatched junction bases: 7. CDR3 bases: TGTGCCAGCAGCTTCGGACAGGTTATGTCTGAAGCTTTCTTT. Its translation is CASSFGQVMSEAFF. The complete variable domain, with remaining parts taken from reference TRBV5-4 and TRBJ1-1, reads ETGVTQSPTHLIKTRGQQVTLRCSSQSGHNTVSWYQQALGQGPQFIFQYYREEENGRGNFPPRFSGLQFPNYSSELNVNALELDDSALYLCASSFGQVMSEAFFGQGTRLTVV.

The chain joins TRBV6-1 to TRBJ1-2; maybe TRBD1 (6 bases). CDR1 MNHNS and CDR2 SASEGT come from the germline V gene. Deletions cut 5 bases from V and 6 bases from J, with 10 bases between. The CDR3 extends over 12 amino acids. The CDR3 bases are TGTGCCAGCAGTCCAAACAGGGATGGCTACACCTTC. Amino acid sequence: CASSPNRDGYTF.

This chain links TRBV7-6 with TRBJ2-1; TRBD1 matches at 9 bases. Germline values: CDR1 SGHVS, CDR2 FNYEAQ. The CDR3 sequence is 15 residues long. V lost 5 bases, J lost 5 bases, and 7 bases stayed unmatched. The CDR3 reads CASSLGQGGNNEQFF. The CDR3 region has the DNA TGTGCCAGCAGCCTGGGACAGGGTGGGAACAATGAGCAGTTCTTC.

The table lists this clone with a few counts. The chain has TRBV7-9 and TRBJ1-5; D perhaps matches TRBD1 (5 bases). Trimming cost V 6 bases and J 6 bases, with 9 bases left between them. The germline V gene has CDR1 SEHNR and CDR2 FQNEAQ (reference sequence). The CDR3 runs to 12 residues. CDR3 protein: CASSYGGQPQHF. CDR3 in DNA: TGTGCCAGCAGTTACGGGGGTCAGCCCCAGCATTTT.

The chain is built from TRBV5-6 and TRBJ1-1; D gene unclear. CDR1 is SGHDT, CDR2 YYEEEE, per germline. The CDR3 sequence is 13 residues long. V lost 5 bases to trimming and J lost 1 base, with 9 bases between them. The CDR3 nucleotides are TGTGCCAGCAGGTTACACGAGAACACTGAAGCTTTCTTT. It translates to CASRLHENTEAFF.

This clone was observed a few times. V usage is TRBV14 and J usage is TRBJ1-1; TRBD1 might be the D (5 bases). Trimming shortened V by 1 base and J by 9 bases, and 6 bases separated the two germline ends. This CDR3 spans 11 amino acids. From germline, CDR1 is SGHDN and CDR2 FVKESK. Here the CDR3 DNA reads TGTGCCAGCAGCCAAGGGGGACAAGCTTTCTTT. It yields the protein CASSQGGQAFF.

This clone appeared a single time. CDR3 nucleotides: TGTGCCTGGAGAGGGTCCCTCAGGGGCACTGAAGCTTTCTTT. It specifies CAWRGSLRGTEAFF. The genes are TRBV30 and TRBJ1-1, with D perhaps matching TRBD1 (6 bases). The ends were cut back, 3 bases at V and 4 bases at J, with 15 bases in the middle. This CDR3 region has 14 residues. Per the germline V gene, CDR1 is GTSNPN and CDR2 is SVGIG (reference sequence).

V and J are TRBV5-1 and TRBJ1-2, with D unresolved. The germline gives CDR1 SGHRS, CDR2 YFSETQ. Trimming removed 3 bases at V and 3 bases at J, with 9 bases between. This CDR3 has 13 amino acids. CDR3 coding DNA: TGCGCCAGCAGCTCAGGTTCGGACTATGGCTACACCTTC. The encoded protein is CASSSGSDYGYTF.

The V and J genes are TRBV28 and TRBJ1-2, with TRBD1 matching over 7 bases. CDR1 and CDR2 (germline): MDHEN, SYDVKM. Trimming at V came to 7 bases and at J to 4 bases, leaving 18 bases not matched to a gene. The CDR3 length is 17 residues. The CDR3 spells CASTIHSGGGGIYGYTF. The CDR3 region has the DNA TGTGCCAGCACCATCCACTCAGGGGGAGGGGGGATCTATGGCTACACCTTC.

This sequence joins TRBV12-5 and TRBJ2-1, with no clear D. V was clipped by 2 bases and J by 4 bases, with 0 bases between them. The germline V gene encodes CDR1 LGHNT and CDR2 FRNRAP. There are 11 residues in the CDR3. CDR3 DNA: TGTGCTAGTGGTTTGTACAATGAGCAGTTCTTC. This codes for CASGLYNEQFF.

This clone appeared a few times. The V and J genes are TRBV18 and TRBJ1-5; 10 bases are shared with TRBD1. CDR1 is KGHSH, CDR2 LQKENI, per germline. The CDR3 consists of 13 residues. V was pared by 6 bases and J by 12 bases, with 8 bases of the junction left unmatched. In nucleotides, the CDR3 is TGTGCCAGCTCGACGGGACAGGGGCGGATCCAGCATTTT. Encoded protein: CASSTGQGRIQHF.

The chain has TRBV30 and TRBJ2-1, with D possibly matching TRBD2 (6 bases). The CDR3 extends over 11 amino acids. Trimming pared 6 bases from V and 9 bases from J, leaving 12 bases between. Germline CDR1 and CDR2: GTSNPN and SVGIG (reference sequence). CDR3 amino acids: CACTWRVEQFF. The CDR3 coding sequence is TGTGCCTGTACGTGGAGGGTTGAGCAGTTCTTC.

In regard to this clone: Other DNA sequences in the sample encode the same CDR3. The chain combines TRBV9 with TRBJ1-1, with TRBD1 as a possible D gene (5 bases). This CDR3 region has 13 residues. V gave up 3 bases and J gave up 1 base, with 7 bases separating them. Germline CDR1 and CDR2: SGDLS and YYNGEE. The CDR3 sequence is CASSAQGNTEAFF. The CDR3 nucleotides read TGTGCCAGCAGCGCCCAGGGGAACACTGAAGCTTTCTTT.

The V and J genes are TRBV28 and TRBJ2-2; possible D gene TRBD1, 6 bases. Germline V CDR1 and CDR2: MDHEN, SYDVKM. V was clipped by 6 bases and J by 1 base, with 33 bases between them. This CDR3 region has 22 residues. The chain's CDR3 is CASSSLPSGGWDRPLNTGELFF. In nucleotides, the CDR3 is TGTGCCAGCAGCTCCTTGCCCTCTGGGGGCTGGGACCGCCCTTTGAACACCGGGGAGCTGTTTTTT.

The CDR3 loop reads CASRGRGGGQPQHF. CDR3 DNA: TGTGCCAGCAGGGGCCGGGGGGGAGGTCAGCCCCAGCATTTT. The chain is built from TRBV6-6 and TRBJ1-5; weak D call: TRBD1 (5 bases). Germline CDR1 reads MNHNY; CDR2 reads SVGAGI (reference sequence). This CDR3 comprises 14 residues. V lost 6 bases to trimming and J lost 6 bases, with 15 bases between them.

This chain links TRBV6-1 with TRBJ1-2; tentatively, D is TRBD1 (5 bases). Trimming removed 1 base at V and 8 bases at J, with 17 bases between. Germline V gene data show CDR1 as MNHNS and CDR2 as SASEGT. The CDR3 length is 15 residues. The CDR3 region has the DNA TGTGCCAGCAGTGAAGTTTGGGGACCGAGGCCAGGCTACACCTTC. It translates to CASSEVWGPRPGYTF.